This TCR beta chain was found in a study of STAT5B mutations in CD4+ large granular lymphocyte leukemia. Clones were read by immunoSEQ multiplex PCR, and TCRdb kept only the in-frame ones, dropping some. The table lists fewer than 35,000 clones, around 84% of them singletons. The sequencing sample was made of CD4+ T cells from blood buffy coats. The clonotype comes from a human donor in good health.

The CDR3 DNA reads as TGTGCCAGCAGTCAGGGACGGCCAGCTGCAACTAATGAAAAACTGTTTTTT. Translating gives CASSQGRPAATNEKLFF. The chain links TRBV6-9 to TRBJ1-4, with D perhaps TRBD1 (5 bases). Germline V gives CDR1 MNHGY, CDR2 SVAAGI. Trimming removed 5 bases from V and 0 bases from J, with 16 bases in between. This CDR3 region has 17 residues.